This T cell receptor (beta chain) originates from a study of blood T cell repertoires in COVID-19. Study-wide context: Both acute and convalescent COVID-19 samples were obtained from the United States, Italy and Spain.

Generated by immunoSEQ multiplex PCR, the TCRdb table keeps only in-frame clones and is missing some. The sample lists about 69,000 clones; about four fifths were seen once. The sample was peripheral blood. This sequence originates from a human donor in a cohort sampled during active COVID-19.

CDR3 sequence (DNA): TGTGCCACCAGCAGAGCAGCGGGTCCCCCGGAAAGAAAAGCCAAAAACATTCAGTACTTC. Its translation: CATSRAAGPPERKAKNIQYF. The J gene is TRBJ2-4, the V gene TRBV15; tentative D call: TRBD2 (6 bases). This CDR3 contains 20 residues. CDR1 and CDR2 (germline): LNHNV, YYDKDF (reference sequence). Trimming shortened V by 1 base and J by 0 bases, and 22 bases separated the two germline ends.